This paragraph reports one TCR beta chain. Its antigen is as yet unknown. The entry originates in a study of graft-versus-host responses after intestinal transplantation. Whole-study findings and limits: GvH clones surfaced in recipient marrow, some emerging earlier in ileum or blood.

CDR3 length: 14 residues. Germline V CDR1 and CDR2: MDHEN, SYDVKM. V lost 1 base and J 8 bases, leaving 11 bases between the germline ends. The repertoire was sequenced with immunoSEQ multiplex PCR; TCRdb's copy has only in-frame clones and lacks some. This table holds 18,000 or so clones, approximately 95% found once. This receptor was taken from a human patient who received an intestinal transplant, so some T cells may come from the graft donor. The genes are TRBV28 and TRBJ2-2; D gene uncertain. The sample in question was PBMCs, obtained 23 days after intestinal transplant. The CDR3 nucleotides read TGTGCCAGCAGTTTATACTCGCGTCCGGGGGAGCTGTTTTTT. It yields the protein CASSLYSRPGELFF.